The 27 T cell receptor beta chains listed next were all sequenced from one sample in a study of shared clonotypes between healthy human individuals. Assay: immunoSEQ multiplex PCR; the TCRdb copy retains only in-frame clones and omits some. Among some 700,000 clones listed, 90% were seen once. Material for sequencing was memory CD8+ T cells from PBMCs. Subset described: CD45RO+ cells pooled with CCR7-negative TemRA cells. The source of these receptors is a man aged 18 to 29 in good health. Some clones in this sample may be carry-over from other donors' samples.

A single count supports this clone. This chain uses TRBV9 with TRBJ2-1; possibly TRBD2 for D (6 bases). V dropped 0 bases and J dropped 3 bases, with 10 bases sitting between them. CDR1 SGDLS and CDR2 YYNGEE come from the germline V gene. The CDR3 runs to 15 residues. CDR3 sequence (DNA): TGTGCCAGCAGCGTAGGACTAGGGGACTACAATGAGCAGTTCTTC. This gives the protein CASSVGLGDYNEQFF.

The rearrangement uses TRBV27 and TRBJ2-7; 7 positions agree with TRBD1. The V segment lost 6 bases and the J segment 2 bases; nucleotides outside the gene matches: 7. Per germline, CDR1 MNHEY and CDR2 SMNVEV (reference sequence). CDR3 length: 14 residues. CDR3 residues: CASSPLGQTYEQYF. In DNA form, the CDR3 reads TGTGCCAGCAGCCCCCTGGGACAGACCTACGAGCAGTACTTC.

CDR3 sequence (DNA): TGTGCCTGGGGACGGCTCTCCTACGAGCAGTACTTC. It translates to CAWGRLSYEQYF. J is TRBJ2-7 and V is TRBV30; the D is unclear. Trimming cost V 5 bases and J 0 bases, with 8 bases left between them. The germline V gene has CDR1 GTSNPN and CDR2 SVGIG (reference sequence). The CDR3 loop spans 12 amino acids.

The V and J genes are TRBV7-9 and TRBJ2-7; 7 nucleotides line up with TRBD2. V shed 4 bases and J 5 bases; nucleotides not matched to a gene: 2. Germline assignment: CDR1 SEHNR and CDR2 FQNEAQ (reference sequence). The CDR3 extends over 12 amino acids. The CDR3: CASSYRGDEQYF. The CDR3 bases are TGTGCCAGCAGCTATCGGGGGGACGAGCAGTACTTC.

This clone was counted only a few times. The chain recombines TRBV6-5 with TRBJ1-1, with no clear D. CDR3 size: 11 residues. V dropped 2 bases and J dropped 8 bases, with 6 bases sitting between them. Per the germline V gene, CDR1 is MNHEY and CDR2 is SVGAGI. CDR3 coding DNA: TGTGCCAGCAGTTACGGGAACGAAGCTTTCTTT. The encoded protein is CASSYGNEAFF.

The chain is built from TRBV28 and TRBJ2-3, with D hard to call. From germline, CDR1 is MDHEN and CDR2 SYDVKM. Trimming pared 2 bases from V and 2 bases from J, leaving 8 bases between. The CDR3 is 14 amino acids. Written as DNA, the CDR3 is TGTGCCAGCAGTTTAGGTCCTTTCACAGATACGCAGTATTTT. Residues: CASSLGPFTDTQYF.

V and J are TRBV10-3 and TRBJ1-3; D gene uncertain. CDR3 length equals 18 residues. Trimming removed 3 bases from V and 3 bases from J, with 21 bases in between. CDR1 and CDR2 (germline): ENHRY, SYGVKD. The CDR3 protein is CAISDPSRASENGNTIYF. The CDR3 DNA reads as TGTGCCATCAGTGACCCGTCGAGGGCGTCGGAAAATGGAAACACCATATATTTT.

The V call is TRBV27, the J call TRBJ2-6; D remains ambiguous. CDR3 length: 14 residues. Germline CDR1 MNHEY, CDR2 SMNVEV (reference sequence). Trimming pared 4 bases from V and 0 bases from J, leaving 4 bases between. As DNA, the CDR3 is TGTGCCAGCAGTTACCTCTCTGGGGCCAACGTCCTGACTTTC. It codes for CASSYLSGANVLTF.

V is TRBV15 and J is TRBJ2-7, with 11 positions matching TRBD2. Germline CDR1 LNHNV, CDR2 YYDKDF (reference sequence). CDR3 length equals 16 residues. Trimming took 4 bases from V and 0 from J; bases not matched to a gene: 5. In nucleotides, the CDR3 is TGTGCCACCAGCACAACCGGGACTAGCGGCTCCTACGAGCAGTACTTC. Protein: CATSTTGTSGSYEQYF.

This chain joins TRBV27 and TRBJ1-5; 9 bases map to TRBD1. The junction had 7 bases not matched to a gene; V was cut back by 2 bases and J by 2 bases. The CDR3 is made up of 17 amino acids. Looked up from germline, CDR1 is MNHEY and CDR2 is SMNVEV (reference sequence). As DNA, the CDR3 is TGTGCCAGCAGTTTAAGGGGACAGGGATTGGGCAATCAGCCCCAGCATTTT. Translated: CASSLRGQGLGNQPQHF.

V is TRBV29-1 and J is TRBJ2-5; 8 nucleotides agree with TRBD2. This CDR3 region has 16 residues. V lost 7 bases to trimming and J lost 4 bases; unmatched junction nucleotides: 17. The germline V gene has CDR1 SQVTM and CDR2 ANQGSEA. The CDR3 coding sequence is TGCAGCGCCGTACCAGCGGGACTAGTCACCTCAGAGACCCAGTACTTC. Amino acids: CSAVPAGLVTSETQYF.

CDR3 DNA sequence: TGTGCCAGCAGCGCCTCCTCCTCCGTAGGGCCCGGGAGCTTAGCCAAAAACATTCAGTACTTC. It specifies CASSASSSVGPGSLAKNIQYF. The J gene is TRBJ2-4, the V gene TRBV9; a possible D gene is TRBD2 (6 bases). V shed 3 bases and J shed 0 bases, with 28 bases lying between them. Per the germline V gene, CDR1 is SGDLS and CDR2 is YYNGEE. This CDR3 spans 21 amino acids.

V and J are TRBV5-1 and TRBJ2-1; weak D call: TRBD2 (5 bases). Trimming removed 2 bases at V and 3 bases at J, with 9 bases between. The CDR3 contains 14 residues. The germline V gene has CDR1 SGHRS and CDR2 YFSETQ. The CDR3 sequence: CASSFPGYYNEQFF. The CDR3 DNA sequence: TGCGCCAGCAGCTTTCCGGGGTACTACAATGAGCAGTTCTTC.

The chain has TRBV5-6 and TRBJ1-1; D might be TRBD1 (6 bases). The CDR3 contains 16 residues. Trimming left V 0 bases short and J 5 bases short, with 17 bases between. Germline V gene sequence: CDR1 SGHDT, CDR2 YYEEEE. CDR3 sequence reads: CASSLAARGPLTEAFF. CDR3 nucleotides: TGTGCCAGCAGCTTGGCCGCCAGGGGCCCCTTAACTGAAGCTTTCTTT.

The chain has TRBV27 and TRBJ2-3; a weak D match, TRBD1 (5 bases). CDR1 is MNHEY, CDR2 SMNVEV, per germline (reference sequence). Trimming pared 0 bases from V and 3 bases from J, leaving 13 bases between. The CDR3 is 16 residues long. CDR3 sequence reads: CASSLSQGFRTDTQYF. CDR3 in DNA: TGTGCCAGCAGTTTATCCCAGGGATTTAGAACAGATACGCAGTATTTT.

The V call is TRBV4-2, the J call TRBJ2-5; D might be TRBD2 (7 bases). The end of the DNA aligns better with TRBJ2-7, so the J call may be wrong. Germline V lookup: CDR1 LGHNA, CDR2 YNFKEQ. The CDR3 length is 16 residues. CDR3 nucleotides: TGTGCCAGCAGCCAACCTCGGGGGAGGGGGACATACGAGCAGTACTTC. Protein product: CASSQPRGRGTYEQYF.

The chain is built from TRBV10-1 and TRBJ1-5; a weak D match, TRBD1 (6 bases). Trimming stripped 2 bases from V and 7 bases from J, with 21 bases between. Germline CDR1 and CDR2: WNHNN and SYGVQD (reference sequence). The CDR3 covers 17 residues. The CDR3 bases are TGCGCCAGCAGTGAGCCTAAACCATTCACAGGGATCCAGCCCCAGCATTTT. Translation: CASSEPKPFTGIQPQHF.

The chain has TRBV5-1 and TRBJ2-1; 11 positions agree with TRBD2. CDR3 length: 17 amino acids. J lost 9 bases, V lost 4 bases, and 15 bases had no gene match. The germline CDR1 and CDR2 sequences are SGHRS and YFSETQ. CDR3 nucleotides: TGCGCCAGCAGCCTTAGACCGGGACTAGCGGTCCTCGGTGAGCAGTTCTTC. Its protein product is CASSLRPGLAVLGEQFF.

Written as DNA, the CDR3 is TGTGCCAGCAGCCTAGGCGACGCCTCCTACAATGAGCAGTTCTTC. Its translation: CASSLGDASYNEQFF. This chain links TRBV5-8 with TRBJ2-1; no reliable D call. Trimming took off 4 bases at V and 0 bases at J, with 11 bases between the two ends. This CDR3 region has 15 residues. The germline V gene encodes CDR1 SGHTS and CDR2 YDEGEE.

This CDR3 reads CASRIVGGRVSNQPQHF. CDR3 coding DNA: TGTGCCAGTAGGATTGTTGGAGGCAGGGTAAGCAATCAGCCCCAGCATTTT. The gene calls are TRBV19 and TRBJ1-5; D might be TRBD1 (5 bases). This CDR3 spans 17 amino acids. The germline V gene has CDR1 LNHDA and CDR2 SQIVND (reference sequence). V gave up 6 bases and J gave up 1 base, with 19 bases separating them.

The chain links TRBV27 to TRBJ1-4; D remains unclear. With 4 bases removed from V and 1 base from J, the gap between germline ends came to 13 bases. CDR3 length: 16 residues. CDR1 and CDR2 (germline): MNHEY, SMNVEV (reference sequence). The CDR3 coding sequence is TGTGCCAGCAGTTCGCTTTTATTGAAAACTAATGAAAAACTGTTTTTT. It yields the protein CASSSLLLKTNEKLFF.

The gene calls are TRBV4-1 and TRBJ2-1, with 7 bases matching TRBD1. Per germline, CDR1 MGHRA and CDR2 YSYEKL. V was clipped by 4 bases and J by 7 bases; unmatched bases: 1. The CDR3 totals 12 residues. The CDR3 spells CASSPQGNEQFF. DNA for the CDR3: TGCGCCAGCAGCCCACAGGGGAATGAGCAGTTCTTC.

V and J are TRBV11-2 and TRBJ2-5, with D possibly being TRBD1 (5 bases). Germline V gene sequence: CDR1 SGHAT, CDR2 FQNNGV. Trimming left V 5 bases short and J 5 bases short, with 18 bases between. This CDR3 comprises 15 residues. CDR3 coding DNA: TGTGCCAGCAGCGACCCAGGGTGGGCTTGGGAGACCCAGTACTTC. This gives the protein CASSDPGWAWETQYF.

The V call is TRBV4-1, the J call TRBJ2-4; D gene ambiguous. CDR3 length: 17 residues. Germline CDR1 is MGHRA and CDR2 is YSYEKL. V was clipped by 3 bases and J by 0 bases, with 15 bases between them. In DNA form, the CDR3 reads TGCGCCAGCAGCCAGGTTAAAGGTGGAGTAGCCAAAAACATTCAGTACTTC. Protein sequence: CASSQVKGGVAKNIQYF.

The chain has TRBV27 and TRBJ2-7; a possible D gene is TRBD2 (6 bases). CDR3 length: 14 amino acids. V was cut by 4 bases and J by 6 bases, with 16 bases left in between. Germline-derived CDR1 and CDR2 are MNHEY and SMNVEV (reference sequence). CDR3 region: CASSSGDPPLEQYF. The CDR3 DNA sequence: TGTGCCAGCAGTTCGGGGGACCCACCGCTCGAGCAGTACTTC.

This clone was seen only once. Other DNA sequences of this sample code for an identical CDR3. J is TRBJ2-7 and V is TRBV27, with no clear D. The germline gives CDR1 MNHEY, CDR2 SMNVEV (reference sequence). The CDR3 length is 13 residues. V lost 3 bases and J lost 2, with 8 bases in between. CDR3 in DNA: TGTGCCAGCAGTTTCGGCGGAACCTACGAGCAGTACTTC. Translated, it gives CASSFGGTYEQYF.

This clone was seen once. V and J are TRBV11-2 and TRBJ2-7, with D maybe TRBD2 (5 bases). The germline CDR1 and CDR2 sequences are SGHAT and FQNNGV. The CDR3 contains 14 residues. The ends were cut back, 3 bases at V and 1 base at J, with 10 bases in the middle. CDR3 protein: CASSFHGLSYEQYF. In DNA, the CDR3 is TGTGCCAGCAGCTTCCACGGACTGTCCTACGAGCAGTACTTC.